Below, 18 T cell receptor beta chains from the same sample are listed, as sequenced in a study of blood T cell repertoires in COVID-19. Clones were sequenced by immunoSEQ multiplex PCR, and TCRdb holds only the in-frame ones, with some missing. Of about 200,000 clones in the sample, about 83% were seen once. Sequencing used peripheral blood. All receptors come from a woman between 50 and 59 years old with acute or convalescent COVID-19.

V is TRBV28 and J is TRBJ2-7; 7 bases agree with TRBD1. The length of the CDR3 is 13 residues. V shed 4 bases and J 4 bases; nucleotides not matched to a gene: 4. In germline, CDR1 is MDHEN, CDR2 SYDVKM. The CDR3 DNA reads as TGTGCCAGCAGTTCAGACAGGGATTACGAGCAGTACTTC. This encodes CASSSDRDYEQYF.

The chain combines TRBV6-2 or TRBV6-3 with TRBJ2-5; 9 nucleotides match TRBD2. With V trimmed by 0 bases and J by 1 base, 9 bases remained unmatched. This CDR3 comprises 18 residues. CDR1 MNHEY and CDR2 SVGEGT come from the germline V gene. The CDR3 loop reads CASSYSLRASGIQETQYF. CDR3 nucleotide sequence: TGTGCCAGCAGTTACTCCCTGAGGGCTAGCGGGATCCAAGAGACCCAGTACTTC.

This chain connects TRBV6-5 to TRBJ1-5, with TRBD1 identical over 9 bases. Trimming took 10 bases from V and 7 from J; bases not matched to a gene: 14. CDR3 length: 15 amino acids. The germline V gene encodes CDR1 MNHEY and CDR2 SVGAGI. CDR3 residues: CATGTGLSSGQPQHF. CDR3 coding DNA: TGTGCCACCGGGACAGGGCTTAGCTCAGGGCAGCCCCAGCATTTT.

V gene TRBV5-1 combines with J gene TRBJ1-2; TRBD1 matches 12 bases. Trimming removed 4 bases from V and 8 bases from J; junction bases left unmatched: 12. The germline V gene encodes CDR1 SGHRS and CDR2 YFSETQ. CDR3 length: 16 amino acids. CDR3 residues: CASSPNPGQGAGGYTF. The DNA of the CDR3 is TGCGCCAGCAGCCCTAACCCGGGACAGGGGGCCGGGGGCTACACCTTC.

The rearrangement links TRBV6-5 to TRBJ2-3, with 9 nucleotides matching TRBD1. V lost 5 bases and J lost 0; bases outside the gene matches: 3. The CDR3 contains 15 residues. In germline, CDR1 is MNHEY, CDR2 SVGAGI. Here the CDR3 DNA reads TGTGCCAGCAGTCCACAGGGGGCTAGCACAGATACGCAGTATTTT. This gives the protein CASSPQGASTDTQYF.

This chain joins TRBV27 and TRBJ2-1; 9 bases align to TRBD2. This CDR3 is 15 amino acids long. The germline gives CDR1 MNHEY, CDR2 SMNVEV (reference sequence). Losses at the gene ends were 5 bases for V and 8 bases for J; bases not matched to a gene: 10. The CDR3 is CASSPSGTTTDEQFF. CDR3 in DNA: TGTGCCAGCAGTCCTAGCGGGACTACCACGGATGAGCAGTTCTTC.

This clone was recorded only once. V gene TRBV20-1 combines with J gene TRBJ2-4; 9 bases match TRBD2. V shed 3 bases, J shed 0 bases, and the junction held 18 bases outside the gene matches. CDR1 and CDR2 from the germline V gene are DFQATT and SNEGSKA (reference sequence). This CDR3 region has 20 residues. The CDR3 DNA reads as TGCAGTGCTAGTCAACCTTGGCGGGAGGGTTATGAGGTAGCCAAAAACATTCAGTACTTC. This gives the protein CSASQPWREGYEVAKNIQYF.

CDR3 sequence (DNA): TGTGCCAGCAGTCTGTTTGCGGGAGGGGAAAATGAGCAGTTCTTC. It codes for CASSLFAGGENEQFF. The V call is TRBV6-4, the J call TRBJ2-1, with 9 bases lining up with TRBD2. The CDR3 loop spans 15 amino acids. CDR1 MRHNA and CDR2 SNTAGT come from the germline V gene. V was clipped by 5 bases and J by 7 bases; unmatched bases: 9.

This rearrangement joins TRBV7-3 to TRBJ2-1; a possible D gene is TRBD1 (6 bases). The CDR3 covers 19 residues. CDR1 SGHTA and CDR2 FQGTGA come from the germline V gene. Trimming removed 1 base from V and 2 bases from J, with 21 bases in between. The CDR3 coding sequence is TGTGCCAGCAGCTTAAATCCCGGGACAATGGGGAGCGCCTACAATGAGCAGTTCTTC. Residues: CASSLNPGTMGSAYNEQFF.

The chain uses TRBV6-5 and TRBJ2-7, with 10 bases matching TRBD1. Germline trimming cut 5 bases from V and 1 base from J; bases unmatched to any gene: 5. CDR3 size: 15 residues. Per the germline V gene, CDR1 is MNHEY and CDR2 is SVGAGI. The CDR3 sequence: CASSPRTGGSYEQYF. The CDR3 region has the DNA TGTGCCAGCAGTCCCCGGACAGGGGGATCCTACGAGCAGTACTTC.

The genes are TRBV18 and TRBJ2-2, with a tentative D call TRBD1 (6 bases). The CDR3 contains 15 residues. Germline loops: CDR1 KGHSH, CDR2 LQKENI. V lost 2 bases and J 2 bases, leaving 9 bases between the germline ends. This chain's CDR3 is CASSPDRSNTGELFF. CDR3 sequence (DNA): TGTGCCAGCTCACCAGACAGGTCTAACACCGGGGAGCTGTTTTTT.

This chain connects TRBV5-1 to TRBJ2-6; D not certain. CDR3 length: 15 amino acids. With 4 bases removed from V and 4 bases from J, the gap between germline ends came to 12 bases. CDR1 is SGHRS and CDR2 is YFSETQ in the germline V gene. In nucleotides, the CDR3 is TGCGCCAGCAGCACGCGGCTGCCCGGGGCCAACGTCCTGACTTTC. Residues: CASSTRLPGANVLTF.

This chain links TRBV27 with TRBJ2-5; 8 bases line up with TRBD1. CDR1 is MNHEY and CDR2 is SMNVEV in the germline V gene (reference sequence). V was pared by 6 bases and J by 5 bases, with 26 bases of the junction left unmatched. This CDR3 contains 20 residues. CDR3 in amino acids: CASSRLPGTGGLSGTETQYF. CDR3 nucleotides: TGTGCCAGCAGCAGGTTGCCGGGGACAGGTGGGCTAAGTGGGACGGAGACCCAGTACTTC.

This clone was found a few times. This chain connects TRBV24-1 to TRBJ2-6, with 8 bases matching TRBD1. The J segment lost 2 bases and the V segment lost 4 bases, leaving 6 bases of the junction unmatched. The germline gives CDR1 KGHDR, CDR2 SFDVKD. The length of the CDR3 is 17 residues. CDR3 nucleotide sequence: TGTGCCACCAGTGACGAGCAGGGGGCCACTGGGGCCAACGTCCTGACTTTC. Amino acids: CATSDEQGATGANVLTF.

CDR3 loop: CASSQPGLAINEQFF. The CDR3 bases are TGTGCCAGCAGCCAACCGGGACTAGCGATAAATGAGCAGTTCTTC. The J gene is TRBJ2-1, the V gene TRBV14; 10 bases map to TRBD2. CDR3 length: 15 amino acids. V lost 2 bases, J lost 7 bases, and 5 bases stayed unmatched. CDR1 is SGHDN and CDR2 is FVKESK in the germline V gene.

CDR3 sequence: CASSFGTGDTYTQYF. DNA of the CDR3: TGTGCCAGCAGCTTCGGGACTGGGGATACGTATACGCAGTATTTT. The J gene is TRBJ2-3, the V gene TRBV5-8; possible D gene TRBD2, 6 bases. The CDR3 consists of 15 residues. Germline assignment: CDR1 SGHTS and CDR2 YDEGEE. Trimming pared 2 bases from V and 7 bases from J, leaving 17 bases between.

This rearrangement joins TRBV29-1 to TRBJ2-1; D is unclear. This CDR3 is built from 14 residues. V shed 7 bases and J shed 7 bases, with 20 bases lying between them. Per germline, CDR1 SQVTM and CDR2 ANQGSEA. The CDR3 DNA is TGCAGCGCACCAGACATTGGCTTAGGAAATGAGCAGTTCTTC. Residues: CSAPDIGLGNEQFF.

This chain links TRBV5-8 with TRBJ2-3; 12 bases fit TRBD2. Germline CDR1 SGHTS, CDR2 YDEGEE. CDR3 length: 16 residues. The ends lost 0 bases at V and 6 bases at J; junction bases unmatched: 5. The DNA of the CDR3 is TGTGCCAGCAGCTTGGGACTAGCGGGAGAGAAGGATACGCAGTATTTT. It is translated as CASSLGLAGEKDTQYF.